This T cell receptor beta chain came from a study of T cell changes during pregnancy in multiple sclerosis. Generated by immunoSEQ multiplex PCR, the TCRdb table keeps only in-frame clones and is missing some. The data hold under 95,000 clones, with 91% observed a single time. The V end lost 5 bases, the J end lost 6 bases, and 23 bases lay between the germline ends. This CDR3 region has 16 residues. Germline CDR1 MDHEN, CDR2 SYDVKM. This sequence originates from a female donor in good health, enrolled as a control in a pregnancy study. This chain joins TRBV28 and TRBJ2-7, with D perhaps TRBD1 (5 bases). Sequences were derived from peripheral blood, sampled after pregnancy. CDR3 residues: CASSEESRARRGEQYF. For the CDR3, the DNA is TGTGCCAGCAGTGAAGAATCCCGGGCGCGTAGGGGCGAGCAGTACTTC. Full variable domain (remainder filled in from reference TRBV28 and TRBJ2-7): DVKVTQSSRYLVKRTGEKVFLECVQDMDHENMFWYRQDPGLGLRLIYFSYDVKMKEKGDIPEGYSVSREKKERFSLILESASTNQTSMYLCASSEESRARRGEQYFGPGTRLTVT.